This T cell receptor (beta chain) came from a study of T cell repertoires in cytomegalovirus infection. This clonotype appeared a few times. No antigen is known for it. Trimming pared 6 bases from V and 5 bases from J, leaving 11 bases between. Germline V CDR1 and CDR2: SGHTA, FQGTGA. The CDR3 runs to 13 residues. One entry per CDR3 protein results from TCRdb running MiXCR on the reads. Of some 310,000 distinct CDR3 sequences in the sample, 25% were seen once. The V call is TRBV7-3, the J call TRBJ2-1, with TRBD2 as a possible D gene (5 bases). The specimen was cultured PBMCs, collected from culture after CMV antigen stimulation. The receptor comes from a human donor in good health (CMV status not recorded). Some clones in this sample may be carry-over from other donors' samples. This chain's CDR3 is CASSRRLHNEQFF. The CDR3 region has the DNA TGTGCCAGCAGTAGGAGGCTCCACAATGAGCAGTTCTTC.